The entry that follows covers one T cell receptor (beta chain) sequence. The antigen is undetermined. Being one base from a much bigger clone, this may be a read error. The sample is drawn from a study of blood T cells in healthy people across ages. The study's findings and limits: Naive CD4+ cells and diversity were both higher in long-lived donors than in aged donors.

The CDR3 is 13 amino acids. V shed 6 bases and J shed 11 bases, with 20 bases lying between them. Germline V gives CDR1 SGHRS, CDR2 YFSETQ. With a J-beta primer mix and a sample-barcoded 5' primer, a second PCR ran about 6 to 11 cycles. TCRdb analysed the 5' RACE reads with MiXCR anew, one entry per CDR3 protein. The sample yields some 1.5 million distinct CDR3 sequences, 28% seen once. The sample consisted of blood. The chain has TRBV5-1 and TRBJ2-5; TRBD2 is a possible D gene (6 bases). The clonotype comes from a woman in her 30s in good health. CDR3 amino acids: CASTRDGGNEQYF. As DNA, the CDR3 is TGCGCCAGCACCCGGGACGGGGGAAATGAGCAGTACTTC.